Below, 5 T cell receptor beta chains from the same sample are listed, as sequenced in a study of identical twins. TCRdb re-called the 5' RACE reads through MiXCR, storing one row per CDR3 protein. The sample contains under 1 million distinct CDR3 sequences, more than 9% of which appear only once. The same sample was also studied in work on yellow fever vaccine responses in identical twins.

Sequencing used PBMCs. The receptors stem from a woman aged 18-29 years in good health.

This clonotype was seen ten or more times. The chain is built from TRBV21-1 and TRBJ1-5; the DNA was not compared with TRBD1, the D call given in the table. TRBV21-1 is a pseudogene segment. The CDR3 totals 15 residues. CDR3 nucleotide sequence: TGTGCCAGCAGAAGCGGGCCAGGGGTCAATCAGCCCCAGCATTTT. Translation: CASRSGPGVNQPQHF.

V and J are TRBV15 and TRBJ2-3, with D possibly matching TRBD1 (6 bases). Germline loops: CDR1 LNHNV, CDR2 YYDKDF (reference sequence). The CDR3 covers 14 residues. Between the trimmed V and J ends, which lost 4 bases and 2 bases, there was a span of 10 bases. As DNA, the CDR3 is TGTGCCACCAGCATTACAGGGTTCACAGATACGCAGTATTTT. This codes for CATSITGFTDTQYF.

The rearrangement joins TRBV10-3 to TRBJ2-5, with 8 bases fitting TRBD2. Looked up from germline, CDR1 is ENHRY and CDR2 is SYGVKD. With V trimmed by 10 bases and J by 4 bases, 11 bases remained unmatched. CDR3 length: 14 amino acids. CDR3 residues: CATRAGEGRETQYF. The CDR3 nucleotides are TGTGCCACCCGAGCGGGAGAAGGACGAGAGACCCAGTACTTC.

This clonotype was counted only a few times. DNA for the CDR3: TGTGCCAGCAGCCAACCCGGACAGGGCCCTCAGCCCCAGCATTTT. As protein: CASSQPGQGPQPQHF. The chain combines TRBV4-2 with TRBJ1-5; 8 bases fit TRBD1. After removal of 2 bases from V and 6 bases from J, the junction contained 6 bases not matched to a gene. The CDR3 spans 15 residues. The V gene's germline CDR1 is LGHNA and CDR2 YNFKEQ.

The rearrangement links TRBV20-1 to TRBJ1-2, with D possibly TRBD1 on 5 matching bases. The germline gives CDR1 DFQATT, CDR2 SNEGSKA (reference sequence). The CDR3 covers 16 residues. The V end lost 0 bases, the J end lost 3 bases, and 17 bases lay between the germline ends. In nucleotides, the CDR3 is TGCAGTGCTAGAGATCGGGGGGATTCATCCGACTATGGCTACACCTTC. It specifies CSARDRGDSSDYGYTF.